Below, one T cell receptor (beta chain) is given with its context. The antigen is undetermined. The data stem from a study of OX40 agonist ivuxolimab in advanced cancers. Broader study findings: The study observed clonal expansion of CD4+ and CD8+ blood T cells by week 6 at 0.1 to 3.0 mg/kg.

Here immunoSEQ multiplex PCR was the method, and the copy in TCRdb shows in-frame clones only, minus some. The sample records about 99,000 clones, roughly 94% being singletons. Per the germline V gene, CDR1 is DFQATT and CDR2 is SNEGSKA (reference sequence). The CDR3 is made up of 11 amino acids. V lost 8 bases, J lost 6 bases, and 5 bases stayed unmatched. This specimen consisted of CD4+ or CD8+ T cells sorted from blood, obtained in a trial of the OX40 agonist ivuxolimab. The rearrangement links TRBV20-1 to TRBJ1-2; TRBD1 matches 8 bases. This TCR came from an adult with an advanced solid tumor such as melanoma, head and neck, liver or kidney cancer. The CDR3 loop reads CSPTGGDGYTF. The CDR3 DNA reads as TGCAGTCCTACAGGGGGGGATGGCTACACCTTC.